The 4 T cell receptor beta chains in this list originate from one sample, sequenced in a study of metastatic and nonmetastatic thyroid tumors. TCRdb re-called clones from the PCR reads using MiXCR. The top ten hold about 8.6% of the sample, which has under 20,000 clones, approximately 24% seen once. Treatment of any kind had been given to no patient before thyroid surgery. Source material: adjacent normal tissue. The receptors derive from a female donor with papillary thyroid cancer or a benign thyroid nodule (not recorded which). Some clones in this sample may be carry-over from other donors' samples.

In its sample, this clone was seen a few times. The chain carries TRBV2 and TRBJ2-7, with D possibly being TRBD2 (5 bases). This CDR3 contains 15 residues. Trimming cost V 7 bases and J 2 bases, with 18 bases left between them. Germline assignment: CDR1 SNHLY and CDR2 FYNNEI. This CDR3 is CASKLGGFGTYEQYF. CDR3 bases: TGTGCCAGCAAGTTAGGTGGGTTCGGGACCTACGAGCAGTACTTC.

This clone was found many times. The J gene is TRBJ2-1, the V gene TRBV29-1; 10 nucleotides agree with TRBD1. CDR3 length: 13 residues. CDR1 is SQVTM, CDR2 ANQGSEA, per germline. With 7 bases clipped from V and 3 bases from J, the junction kept 3 bases outside the gene matches. The CDR3 region is CSGGQGGYNEQFF. The CDR3 DNA follows: TGCAGCGGAGGACAGGGGGGCTACAATGAGCAGTTCTTC.

The rearrangement uses TRBV20-1 and TRBJ1-2; D remains ambiguous. The germline CDR1 and CDR2 sequences are DFQATT and SNEGSKA (reference sequence). Trimming removed 3 bases from V and 5 bases from J, with 19 bases in between. CDR3 size: 15 residues. CDR3 protein: CSARADPRRFYGYTF. DNA for the CDR3: TGCAGTGCTAGGGCGGACCCTCGGCGGTTTTATGGCTACACCTTC.

The CDR3 protein is CASSFSTGGVQETQYF. CDR3 DNA: TGTGCCAGCAGCTTCTCGACAGGGGGAGTACAAGAGACCCAGTACTTC. This chain links TRBV7-2 with TRBJ2-5; 9 nucleotides align to TRBD1. CDR1 and CDR2 (germline): SGHTA, FQGNSA. Trimming took 3 bases from V and 2 from J; bases not matched to a gene: 7. The CDR3 consists of 16 residues. Drawing the rest from reference TRBV7-2 and TRBJ2-5, the complete variable domain is GAGVSQSPSNKVTEKGKDVELRCDPISGHTALYWYRQSLGQGLEFLIYFQGNSAPDKSGLPSDRFSAERTGGSVSTLTIQRTQQEDSAVYLCASSFSTGGVQETQYFGPGTRLLVL.